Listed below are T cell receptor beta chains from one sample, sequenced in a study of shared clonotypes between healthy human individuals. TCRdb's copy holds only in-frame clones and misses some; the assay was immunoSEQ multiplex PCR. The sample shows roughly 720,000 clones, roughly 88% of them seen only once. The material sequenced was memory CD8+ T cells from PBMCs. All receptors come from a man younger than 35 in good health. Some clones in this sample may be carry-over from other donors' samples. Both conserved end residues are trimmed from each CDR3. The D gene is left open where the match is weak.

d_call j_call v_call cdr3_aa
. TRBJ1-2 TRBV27 ASSLVQGNGYT
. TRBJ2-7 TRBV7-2 ASSLSLVRSYEQY
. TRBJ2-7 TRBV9 ASSVGNRDYEQY
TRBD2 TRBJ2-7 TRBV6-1 ASSERPATSGSSYEQY
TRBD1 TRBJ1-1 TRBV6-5 ASSYLTGGGEAF
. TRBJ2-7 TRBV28 ASSPGDTPYEQY
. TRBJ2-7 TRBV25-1 ASSLVGDEQY
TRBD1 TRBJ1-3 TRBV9 ASRRARVADLGQLSSGNTIY
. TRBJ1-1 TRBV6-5 ASSYSLDTNTEAF
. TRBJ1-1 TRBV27 ASSLWRNTEAF
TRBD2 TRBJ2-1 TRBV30 AWSVNSGLEEEF
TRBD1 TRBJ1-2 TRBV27 ASSNTGGFYGYT
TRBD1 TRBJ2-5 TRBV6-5 ASKQGLGETQY
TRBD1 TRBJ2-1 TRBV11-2 ASSPRSGTGGSHEQF
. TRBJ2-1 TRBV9 ASTLTGVSYNEQF
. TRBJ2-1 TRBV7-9 ASSPSNRPYNEQF
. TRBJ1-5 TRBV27 ASSFAAGVQPQH
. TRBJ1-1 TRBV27 ASSHRTGTTYTEAF
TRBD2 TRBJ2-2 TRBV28 ASRPRLAGEFGGELF